The 3 T cell receptor beta chains below come from one sample, sequenced in a study of blood T cells in healthy people across ages. Using a J-beta primer mix together with a sample-barcoded 5' primer, a second PCR was run for about 6 to 12 cycles. MiXCR, run by TCRdb on the 5' RACE reads, gives a single entry per CDR3 protein. The sample has approximately 1.5 million distinct CDR3 sequences, roughly 30% seen once. Sequenced: blood. Receptor source: a woman younger than 45 in good health.

The gene calls are TRBV13 and TRBJ2-1; 7 bases fit TRBD2. J lost 6 bases, V lost 3 bases, and 8 bases had no gene match. The CDR3 extends over 15 amino acids. Germline V gene lookup returns CDR1 PRHDT and CDR2 FYEKMQ (reference sequence). CDR3 DNA: TGTGCCAGCAGCTTCGGGGGGTTTGGTTCCAATGAGCAGTTCTTC. Translation gives CASSFGGFGSNEQFF.

The chain carries TRBV15 and TRBJ1-2; D unresolved. There are 15 residues in the CDR3. CDR1 is LNHNV and CDR2 is YYDKDF in the germline V gene (reference sequence). V was trimmed by 3 bases and J by 8 bases, leaving 19 bases between them. Written as DNA, the CDR3 is TGTGCCACCAGCAGGATTAAAAAAACAGATGACGGCTACACCTTC. It translates to CATSRIKKTDDGYTF.

CDR3 protein: CATSSGKGGGTQYF. Here the CDR3 DNA reads TGTGCCACCTCAAGCGGGAAGGGGGGAGGTACGCAGTATTTT. The chain employs TRBV3-1 and TRBJ2-3, with D tentatively TRBD2 (7 bases). CDR1 is LGHDT, CDR2 YNNKEL, per germline (reference sequence). The CDR3 contains 14 residues. V lost 10 bases to trimming and J lost 8 bases, with 22 bases between them.